Following are 16 T cell receptor beta chains from one sample sequenced in a study of blood T cell repertoires in COVID-19. Only in-frame clones appear in the TCRdb table, and some are missing; sequencing was by immunoSEQ multiplex PCR. This sample has 81,000 or so clones, with around 85% found just once. Sequenced sample: peripheral blood. The receptors derive from a woman in her sixties or seventies with active or convalescent COVID-19.

The chain joins TRBV19 to TRBJ1-2; TRBD1 matches at 10 bases. Per the germline V gene, CDR1 is LNHDA and CDR2 is SQIVND (reference sequence). The CDR3 spans 15 residues. V trimming: 3 bases; J trimming: 1 base; junction bases outside the gene matches: 2. For the CDR3, the DNA is TGTGCCAGTAGTATGGGACAGGGGATTAACTATGGCTACACCTTC. This gives the protein CASSMGQGINYGYTF. Filled out from reference TRBV19 and TRBJ1-2, the complete variable domain reads DGGITQSPKYLFRKEGQNVTLSCEQNLNHDAMYWYRQDPGQGLRLIYYSQIVNDFQKGDIAEGYSVSREKKESFPLTVTSAQKNPTAFYLCASSMGQGINYGYTFGSGTRLTVV.

The chain couples TRBV7-6 to TRBJ2-7; 8 nucleotides agree with TRBD1. V was pared by 1 base and J by 9 bases, with 5 bases of the junction left unmatched. Germline CDR1 and CDR2: SGHVS and FNYEAQ. This CDR3 region has 13 residues. The CDR3 nucleotides are TGTGCCAGCAGCTTAGATGACAGGGGACGGCAGTACTTC. This gives the protein CASSLDDRGRQYF.

This clone was detected only a few times. This rearrangement joins TRBV4-3 to TRBJ1-5; D unresolved. The germline V gene encodes CDR1 LGHNA and CDR2 YSLEER. The germline V and J ends were trimmed by 4 bases and 0 bases, with 10 bases remaining between them. The CDR3 is 15 amino acids. The DNA of the CDR3 is TGCGCCAGCAGCCCTGACACCTATAGCAATCAGCCCCAGCATTTT. Its protein product is CASSPDTYSNQPQHF.

The genes are TRBV5-5 and TRBJ2-2; a possible D gene is TRBD1 (5 bases). The V and J ends lost 4 bases and 3 bases respectively, with 16 bases between them. The CDR3 consists of 16 residues. CDR1 and CDR2 from the germline V gene are SGHKS and YYEKEE (reference sequence). The CDR3 region is CASSLSGAGYTGELFF. CDR3 nucleotide sequence: TGTGCCAGCAGCCTCAGTGGGGCAGGGTACACCGGGGAGCTGTTTTTT.

CDR3 residues: CASSQEQGNTEAFF. In nucleotides, the CDR3 is TGTGCCAGCAGTCAAGAACAGGGGAACACTGAAGCTTTCTTT. The rearrangement uses TRBV2 and TRBJ1-1; D is perhaps TRBD1 (6 bases). CDR1 and CDR2 (germline): SNHLY, FYNNEI. The CDR3 has 14 residues. Trimming took 5 bases from V and 1 from J, leaving 11 bases between them. Combining the CDR3 with reference TRBV2 and TRBJ1-1 gives the whole variable domain EPEVTQTPSHQVTQMGQEVILRCVPISNHLYFYWYRQILGQKVEFLVSFYNNEISEKSEIFDDQFSVERPDGSNFTLKIRSTKLEDSAMYFCASSQEQGNTEAFFGQGTRLTVV.

The chain carries TRBV5-1 and TRBJ2-1; D gene ambiguous. The germline V and J ends were trimmed by 0 bases and 9 bases, with 16 bases remaining between them. In germline, CDR1 is SGHRS, CDR2 YFSETQ. The length of the CDR3 is 15 residues. The chain's CDR3 is CASSLALAGSGEQFF. CDR3 sequence (DNA): TGCGCCAGCAGCTTGGCCCTGGCAGGCTCTGGTGAGCAGTTCTTC.

This chain joins TRBV9 and TRBJ1-1; 9 bases match TRBD1. This CDR3 has 14 residues. CDR1 is SGDLS and CDR2 is YYNGEE in the germline V gene. V shed 4 bases, J shed 4 bases, and the junction held 5 bases outside the gene matches. The DNA for the CDR3 is TGTGCCAGCAGCCCCCGACAGGGGGGCACTGAAGCTTTCTTT. It yields the protein CASSPRQGGTEAFF.

The J gene is TRBJ1-2, the V gene TRBV6-1; no clear D gene. CDR3 length: 16 residues. The V gene lost 3 bases and the J gene lost 8 bases, with 22 bases spanning the gap. The germline gives CDR1 MNHNS, CDR2 SASEGT. Here the CDR3 DNA reads TGTGCCAGCAGTGAGGTCTGGCACGCAGAGACCGGGGGCTACACCTTC. Its translation is CASSEVWHAETGGYTF.

This chain connects TRBV13 to TRBJ2-7; 10 bases are a match to TRBD2. The germline V gene encodes CDR1 PRHDT and CDR2 FYEKMQ (reference sequence). The CDR3 spans 14 residues. J gave up 0 bases and V 6 bases, and 2 bases lay outside the gene matches. As DNA, the CDR3 is TGTGCCAGCAGAATAGCGGGGGGCTCCTACGAGCAGTACTTC. It codes for CASRIAGGSYEQYF.

V usage is TRBV9 and J usage is TRBJ1-4; D is undetermined. Germline values: CDR1 SGDLS, CDR2 YYNGEE. Trimming removed 4 bases at V and 4 bases at J, with 14 bases between. CDR3 length: 15 amino acids. CDR3 DNA: TGTGCCAGCAGCCTAATTAGCGGTGGTAATGAAAAACTGTTTTTT. As protein: CASSLISGGNEKLFF.

This chain uses TRBV28 with TRBJ1-1; 7 bases fit TRBD1. This CDR3 region has 14 residues. Germline assignment: CDR1 MDHEN and CDR2 SYDVKM. Trimming removed 6 bases from V and 5 bases from J; junction bases left unmatched: 9. The CDR3 nucleotides read TGTGCCAGCAGCCGGACCGGACAGGTGACTGAAGCTTTCTTT. It yields the protein CASSRTGQVTEAFF. Together with reference TRBV28 and TRBJ1-1, the CDR3 gives the full variable domain: DVKVTQSSRYLVKRTGEKVFLECVQDMDHENMFWYRQDPGLGLRLIYFSYDVKMKEKGDIPEGYSVSREKKERFSLILESASTNQTSMYLCASSRTGQVTEAFFGQGTRLTVV.

This chain links TRBV7-2 with TRBJ1-5; D is uncertain. Trimming took off 2 bases at V and 4 bases at J, with 12 bases between the two ends. CDR3 length equals 15 residues. Per germline, CDR1 SGHTA and CDR2 FQGNSA. The CDR3 reads CASSLSATDNQPQHF. The DNA of the CDR3 is TGTGCCAGCAGCTTAAGCGCTACCGATAATCAGCCCCAGCATTTT.

The chain joins TRBV7-9 to TRBJ2-7; 8 nucleotides match TRBD1. V trimming: 5 bases; J trimming: 7 bases; junction bases outside the gene matches: 4. Germline CDR1 is SEHNR and CDR2 is FQNEAQ (reference sequence). The CDR3 has 12 residues. The DNA for the CDR3 is TGTGCCAGCAGCCCACAGGGGGGAGAGCAGTACTTC. It is translated as CASSPQGGEQYF.

This chain links TRBV9 with TRBJ1-4, with TRBD1 matching 10 bases. The germline V gene encodes CDR1 SGDLS and CDR2 YYNGEE. This CDR3 is 18 amino acids long. The trim removed 4 bases at V and 6 bases at J, leaving 15 bases unmatched. The CDR3 reads CASSPRGQGEAGYEKLFF. CDR3 coding DNA: TGTGCCAGCAGCCCCCGAGGACAGGGGGAAGCGGGGTATGAAAAACTGTTTTTT.

The chain links TRBV28 to TRBJ2-2; a possible D gene is TRBD2 (6 bases). The germline CDR1 and CDR2 sequences are MDHEN and SYDVKM. The CDR3 length is 15 residues. Trimming left V 6 bases short and J 7 bases short, with 18 bases between. The CDR3 loop reads CASRRRGTVRGELFF. The CDR3 DNA sequence: TGTGCCAGCAGACGGAGGGGAACTGTCCGCGGGGAGCTGTTTTTT.

The chain uses TRBV4-2 and TRBJ2-3; 9 bases are shared with TRBD2. CDR1 and CDR2 (germline): LGHNA, YNFKEQ. The trim removed 0 bases at V and 4 bases at J, leaving 5 bases unmatched. This CDR3 has 16 amino acids. This CDR3 is CASSQEAGGHPDTQYF. The DNA of the CDR3 is TGTGCCAGCAGCCAAGAAGCGGGGGGCCACCCAGATACGCAGTATTTT.